This T cell receptor beta chain originates from a study of metastatic and nonmetastatic thyroid tumors. Original processing notes: Construction of a distant-metastasis classifier for papillary thyroid cancer relied on CDR3 differences across clinicopathological groups. MiXCR was used by TCRdb to re-call the PCR reads. The V and J calls were determined by TCRdb, not by the authors. The sample consists of about 92,000 clones, under 15% of them appearing once. General observations from the study: Reports indicated that malignant thyroid tumors showed significantly higher TCR beta diversity than benign nodules did, in blood and tumor.

The CDR3 is 16 amino acids. Germline V gives CDR1 SGHDN, CDR2 FVKESK. Worth noting for this clone: No antigen is known for it. One end of the junction fails to match germline, which may point to a read error. This CDR3 is also generated by other DNA sequences in the sample.

Every patient underwent thyroid surgery untreated. The TCR originated in a female donor with papillary thyroid cancer or a benign thyroid nodule (not recorded which). Some clones in this sample may be carry-over from other donors' samples. This chain connects TRBV14 to TRBJ2-2; TRBD1 matches at 7 bases. What was sequenced was blood. CDR3 region: CASSQNRGEDTGELFF. Here the CDR3 DNA reads TGTGCCAGCAGCCAAAACAGGGGAGAGGACACCGGGGAGCTTTTTTTT.